This entry concerns a single T cell receptor beta chain. TCRdb's copy holds only in-frame clones and misses some; the assay was immunoSEQ multiplex PCR. The repertoire consists of around 84,000 clones, with less than 95% occurring once and the leading ten covering 9.5% to 11%. The data belong to a study of OX40 agonist ivuxolimab in advanced cancers. There are 16 residues in the CDR3. V shed 0 bases and J shed 3 bases, with 14 bases lying between them. In germline, CDR1 is MGHRA, CDR2 YSYEKL. Here the sequenced sample was CD4+ or CD8+ T cells sorted from blood, taken in a trial of the OX40 agonist ivuxolimab. The V call is TRBV4-1, the J call TRBJ1-1; D uncertain. The TCR comes from an adult with an advanced solid tumor such as melanoma, head and neck, liver or kidney cancer. The CDR3 bases are TGCGCCAGCAGCCAAGATCATGGCAGTGAATACACTGAAGCTTTCTTT. Residues: CASSQDHGSEYTEAFF.